The rows below give T cell receptor beta chains drawn from one sample of a study of T cells after yellow fever vaccination. MiXCR, run by TCRdb on the 5' RACE reads, gives a single entry per CDR3 protein. This table has about 53,000 distinct CDR3 sequences, 5.7% appearing once. The starting material was PBMCs, either bulk or a sorted T-cell subset (CD4+, CD8+, memory, or dextramer-sorted; not recorded which), obtained on the day of the yellow fever booster vaccination. The receptors stem from a man aged 18 to 30 who received the YFV17D yellow fever vaccine. Both conserved end residues are part of each CDR3. A D gene is named only where the DNA matches it firmly. The listing skips clone size in some rows; elsewhere it reads once, few, many or a size class.

>TRBJ2-1|TRBV6-5|-|few
TGTGCCAGCAGTTACTCGAACCTAGCAACTGAGCAGTTCTTC
CASSYSNLATEQFF
>TRBJ2-2|TRBV21-1|-|many
TGTGCCAGCAGCCTGAAAGGACAGGAGAACACCGGGGAGCTGTTTTTT
CASSLKGQENTGELFF
>TRBJ2-7|TRBV7-6|-|few
TGTGCCAGCAGCCCAACCCAGGCATACGAGCAGTACTTC
CASSPTQAYEQYF
>TRBJ1-1|TRBV12-3/TRBV12-4|-|many
TGTGCCAGCATCCTCGGGGGCACTGAAGCTTTCTTT
CASILGGTEAFF
>TRBJ2-1|TRBV4-3|-|few
TGCGCCAGCAGCCAAGGCGACGGGGCAGGTCGTGTTGAGCAGTTCTTC
CASSQGDGAGRVEQFF
>TRBJ2-5|TRBV7-2|TRBD2|few
TGTGCCAGCAGCCCAATCGGACTAGGATTGGAGACCCAGTACTTC
CASSPIGLGLETQYF
>TRBJ2-1|TRBV5-1|-|many
TGCGCCAGCAGCTTGATCGGGGTCAATGAGCAGTTCTTC
CASSLIGVNEQFF
>TRBJ1-5|TRBV5-8|-|many
TGTGCCAGCAGCTTGGGAACCTATAGCAATCAGCCCCAGCATTTT
CASSLGTYSNQPQHF
>TRBJ1-2|TRBV4-1|-|many
TGCGCCAGCAGCCCAGGGGCGGGGAGCCCGTGGTACACCTTC
CASSPGAGSPWYTF
>TRBJ2-1|TRBV5-1|-|many
TGCGCCAGCAACTTCCGAAGGGGCTCGGGGAATGAGCAGTTCTTC
CASNFRRGSGNEQFF
>TRBJ1-1|TRBV6-2/TRBV6-3|-|many
TGTGCCAGCAGTTACGGTCGCACAACTGAAGCTTTCTTT
CASSYGRTTEAFF
>TRBJ2-2|TRBV14|TRBD2|-
TGTGCCAGCAGCCCCTCCGGGACTAGGAGCACCGGGGAGCTGTTTTTT
CASSPSGTRSTGELFF
>TRBJ2-7|TRBV13|-|-
TGTGCCAGCAGCTTCCAGGGTGGGAGCGAGCAGTACTTC
CASSFQGGSEQYF
>TRBJ2-1|TRBV3-1|-|-
TGTGCCAGCAGCTCCGAGGGGCCGTTTGGGGCTGAGCAGTTCTTC
CASSSEGPFGAEQFF
>TRBJ2-7|TRBV5-4|-|-
TGTGCCAGCAGTCTTGACCTCTCCTACGAGCAGTACTTC
CASSLDLSYEQYF
>TRBJ2-1|TRBV4-1|-|many
TGCGCCAGCAGCCAAGTGGGATCACCTGAGCAGTTCTTC
CASSQVGSPEQFF
>TRBJ2-1|TRBV2|-|many
TGTGCCAGCCTAGCGCTAAACTCCTACAATGAGCAGTTCTTC
CASLALNSYNEQFF
>TRBJ2-1|TRBV7-9|-|few
TGTGCCAGCAGCCAAACTAGTTTGTCCTACAATGAGCAGTTCTTC
CASSQTSLSYNEQFF
>TRBJ1-2|TRBV5-5|TRBD1|few
TGTGCCAGCAGAGAGGGACAGAGCCCTTTCTATGGCTACACCTTC
CASREGQSPFYGYTF
>TRBJ2-1|TRBV5-6|TRBD1|-
TGTGCCAGCAGCCGGGACAGGGGCAATGAGCAGTTCTTC
CASSRDRGNEQFF
>TRBJ2-3|TRBV29-1|TRBD1|many
TGCAGCGTTGATGGGGACAGGGTTCGGGCAGATACGCAGTATTTT
CSVDGDRVRADTQYF
>TRBJ2-3|TRBV20-1|-|many
TGCAGTGGTAGCACAGATACGCAGTATTTT
CSGSTDTQYF
>TRBJ2-3|TRBV7-2|-|many
TGTGCCAGCAGCTTATCCGGCTTGTACACAGATACGCAGTATTTT
CASSLSGLYTDTQYF
>TRBJ2-3|TRBV5-6|-|few
TGTGCCAGCAGCTTGAGGGGAGGGGGTGCAGATACGCAGTATTTT
CASSLRGGGADTQYF
>TRBJ2-5|TRBV7-9|-|many
TGTGCCAGCAGCCTCTCCCTCGGGGAGACCCAGTACTTC
CASSLSLGETQYF
>TRBJ1-5|TRBV4-1|-|few
TGCGCCAGCAGTCACAGGGAGGGGTCGGGTCAGCCCCAGCATTTT
CASSHREGSGQPQHF
>TRBJ2-1|TRBV18|TRBD2|few
TGTGCCAGCTCACCAAGGGAGGGGAATGAGCAGTTCTTC
CASSPREGNEQFF
>TRBJ2-7|TRBV4-3|TRBD1|-
TGCGCCAGCAGCCTACGACTGGGACAGGGTCCCGAGCAGTACTTC
CASSLRLGQGPEQYF
>TRBJ1-5|TRBV12-3/TRBV12-4|-|-
TGTGCCAGCAGTCCTAGGGGAACGGGCAATCAGCCCCAGCATTTT
CASSPRGTGNQPQHF
>TRBJ2-7|TRBV19|-|few
TGTGCCAGTAGTACCACAGTGGCTACCGAGCAGTACTTC
CASSTTVATEQYF
>TRBJ2-7|TRBV12-3/TRBV12-4|-|many
TGTGCCAGCACCCGGGACGAGCTCTCCTACGAGCAGTACTTC
CASTRDELSYEQYF
>TRBJ2-1|TRBV7-2|-|many
TGTGCCAGCAGCTTAGGGGTTTATCGTGTGTTCATGTCTTCCGGTGAGCAGTTCTTC
CASSLGVYRVFMSSGEQFF
>TRBJ1-1|TRBV7-6|-|medium-sized
TGTGCCAGCAGCCTACCCCCGACAGCGAACACTGAAGCTTTCTTT
CASSLPPTANTEAFF
>TRBJ2-1|TRBV7-2|TRBD1|many
TGTGCCAGCAGCGTGGACAGGCCCAGCTCCTACAATGAGCAGTTCTTC
CASSVDRPSSYNEQFF
>TRBJ2-3|TRBV7-9|-|many
TGTGCCAGCAGGACAGGAGGCACAGATACGCAGTATTTT
CASRTGGTDTQYF
>TRBJ1-2|TRBV12-3/TRBV12-4|-|few
TGTGCCAGCAGTTTAGCGGGTTCTCCTAACTATGGCTACACCTTC
CASSLAGSPNYGYTF
>TRBJ2-6|TRBV5-1|-|many
TGCGCCAGCACTCAAGGCTCTGGGGCCAACGTCCTGACTTTC
CASTQGSGANVLTF
>TRBJ2-3|TRBV6-2/TRBV6-3|-|-
TGTGCCAGCAGTTACGTCGGGGGATACACAGATACGCAGTATTTT
CASSYVGGYTDTQYF
>TRBJ2-1|TRBV24-1|TRBD1|-
TGTGCCACCAGTGAGGGAACAGGGGCGAAGGGCTACAATGAGCAGTTCTTC
CATSEGTGAKGYNEQFF
>TRBJ2-5|TRBV7-2|TRBD1|many
TGTGCCAGCAGCCGAGGACAGGGGTGGGAGACCCAGTACTTC
CASSRGQGWETQYF
>TRBJ2-2|TRBV6-6|-|many
TGTGCCAGCAGGGAGGGGTGGACCGGGGAGCTGTTTTTT
CASREGWTGELFF
>TRBJ2-5|TRBV6-2/TRBV6-3|TRBD2|-
TGTGCCAGCAGTTACAGGCGGGGGTCGGGAGAGACCCAGTACTTC
CASSYRRGSGETQYF
>TRBJ2-3|TRBV7-9|-|many
TGTGCCAGCAGCTCCCCTAGGGGGCAGTATTTT
CASSSPRGQYF
>TRBJ2-5|TRBV29-1|TRBD2|many
TGCAGCGTGCGGGGACTAAGGGCTGAGACCCAGTACTTC
CSVRGLRAETQYF
>TRBJ2-5|TRBV5-5|TRBD1|many
TGTGCCAGCAGCCAAACTCCGGACAGGGAAGAGACCCAGTACTTC
CASSQTPDREETQYF
>TRBJ1-4|TRBV7-9|-|few
TGTGCCAGCAGCGCTTTTCCGAATGAAAAACTGTTTTTT
CASSAFPNEKLFF
>TRBJ2-2|TRBV7-2|TRBD2|-
TGTGCCAGCAGCTCATCTAGCGGACATACCGGGGAGCTGTTTTTT
CASSSSSGHTGELFF
>TRBJ2-3|TRBV6-5|-|many
TGTGCCAGCAGTTACCTCGGAAAGAGCACAGATACGCAGTATTTT
CASSYLGKSTDTQYF
>TRBJ1-4|TRBV5-1|-|few
TGCGCCAGCAGCTTGGGGGACACACTGAATGAAAAACTGTTTTTT
CASSLGDTLNEKLFF